This is a list of T cell receptor beta chains from one sample in a study of T cell responses to AZD1222 COVID-19 vaccine. Sequencing was performed with immunoSEQ multiplex PCR; in TCRdb, only in-frame clones are kept and a portion is missing. The sample includes about 150,000 clones, about 91% of them seen just once. Specimen: peripheral blood, collected on day 0 of AZD1222 vaccination. The receptors were sampled from an adult in good health. The CDR3 runs from the conserved cysteine through the conserved F or W.

V gene: TRBV4-3
J gene: TRBJ2-7
CDR3 protein: CASSLKASYEQYF

V gene: TRBV19
J gene: TRBJ2-1
CDR3 protein: CASCGTSISNEQFF

V gene: TRBV29-1
J gene: TRBJ2-1
CDR3 protein: CSGNQGGLAGGPHNEQFF

V gene: TRBV2
J gene: TRBJ2-7
CDR3 protein: CASSERQLQSYEQYF

V gene: TRBV11-3
J gene: TRBJ2-1
CDR3 protein: CASSLDIGGGLAGRNEQFF

V gene: TRBV6-1
J gene: TRBJ2-7
CDR3 protein: CASSVAEILYEQYF

V gene: TRBV14
J gene: TRBJ1-1
CDR3 protein: CASSRRQGVDTEAFF

V gene: TRBV19
J gene: TRBJ1-5
CDR3 protein: CASMAGQKIPQGKFSNQPQHF

V gene: TRBV19
J gene: TRBJ2-7
CDR3 protein: CAATSGGGAYEQYF

V gene: TRBV10-2
J gene: TRBJ1-2
CDR3 protein: CASSEGLNYGYTF

V gene: TRBV11-1
J gene: TRBJ2-3
CDR3 protein: CASSLGGLAGRDTQYF

V gene: TRBV5-4
J gene: TRBJ1-2
CDR3 protein: CASSRGMVDSTYGYTF

V gene: TRBV11-3
J gene: TRBJ1-2
CDR3 protein: CASSAKQGDGYTF

V gene: TRBV7-3
J gene: TRBJ1-1
CDR3 protein: CASSPPMNTEAFF

V gene: TRBV29-1
J gene: TRBJ1-4
CDR3 protein: CSVPGTGRDYEKLFF

V gene: TRBV30
J gene: TRBJ1-1
CDR3 protein: CAWSIGIGTEAFF

V gene: TRBV6-5
J gene: TRBJ2-2
CDR3 protein: CASSYSWTGNTGELFF

V gene: TRBV6-2/TRBV6-3
J gene: TRBJ1-5
CDR3 protein: CASSSGQVQPQHF

V gene: TRBV5-1
J gene: TRBJ1-1
CDR3 protein: CASSLIQANTEAFF

V gene: TRBV3-1/TRBV3-2
J gene: TRBJ1-4
CDR3 protein: CASSQVTGAQGATNEKLFF

V gene: TRBV29-1
J gene: TRBJ2-6
CDR3 protein: CSVVATSVSSGANVLTF

V gene: TRBV6-4
J gene: TRBJ1-2
CDR3 protein: CASSEIYRVGGYTF

V gene: TRBV27
J gene: TRBJ2-2
CDR3 protein: CASSFLRGDSIGELFF

V gene: TRBV4-2
J gene: TRBJ2-2
CDR3 protein: CASSLAGERGTGELFF

V gene: TRBV19
J gene: TRBJ1-1
CDR3 protein: CASSIDRLNTEAFF

V gene: TRBV3-1/TRBV3-2
J gene: TRBJ1-3
CDR3 protein: CASTYRGLNSGNTIYF

V gene: TRBV4-3
J gene: TRBJ1-1
CDR3 protein: CASSQDISGGGTEAFF

V gene: TRBV12-3/TRBV12-4
J gene: TRBJ2-3
CDR3 protein: CASRGSGDTQYF

V gene: TRBV7-6
J gene: TRBJ1-2
CDR3 protein: CASSAVELLRDGYTF

V gene: TRBV5-1
J gene: TRBJ1-1
CDR3 protein: CASSLGLNTEAFF

V gene: TRBV5-1
J gene: TRBJ2-5
CDR3 protein: CASSLGQNQETQYF

V gene: TRBV7-9
J gene: TRBJ2-7
CDR3 protein: CASSLGQGSSYEQYF

V gene: TRBV4-3
J gene: TRBJ2-2
CDR3 protein: CASSPGEGENTGELFF

V gene: TRBV4-2
J gene: TRBJ2-2
CDR3 protein: CASSPLAGGPGGELFF

V gene: TRBV4-1
J gene: TRBJ2-7
CDR3 protein: CASSQDFPSGTGEQYF

V gene: TRBV30
J gene: TRBJ2-1
CDR3 protein: CAWTGTSAHNEQFF

V gene: TRBV9
J gene: TRBJ2-5
CDR3 protein: CASSVQTSGGETQYF

V gene: TRBV19
J gene: TRBJ1-5
CDR3 protein: CASSISGGERSNQPQHF

V gene: TRBV5-1
J gene: TRBJ2-2
CDR3 protein: CASRVGTGGMNTGELFF

V gene: TRBV2
J gene: TRBJ2-5
CDR3 protein: CASRVDSGQETQYF

V gene: TRBV3-1/TRBV3-2
J gene: TRBJ1-3
CDR3 protein: CASSQVGQGYSGNTIYF

V gene: TRBV11-3
J gene: TRBJ1-1
CDR3 protein: CASSFWDNTEAFF

V gene: TRBV29-1
J gene: TRBJ2-3
CDR3 protein: CSVVGLITDTQYF

V gene: TRBV19
J gene: TRBJ1-1
CDR3 protein: CASSIGGQGAGTEAFF

V gene: TRBV10-2
J gene: TRBJ1-5
CDR3 protein: CASSESEGWYSNQPQHF

V gene: TRBV6-5
J gene: TRBJ2-5
CDR3 protein: CASSYTGGAETQYF

V gene: TRBV5-6
J gene: TRBJ1-2
CDR3 protein: CASSLGGQGNYGYTF

V gene: TRBV19
J gene: TRBJ1-5
CDR3 protein: CASSIDREDQPQHF

V gene: TRBV10-3
J gene: TRBJ2-2
CDR3 protein: CAISEPSWNTGELFF

V gene: TRBV19
J gene: TRBJ2-5
CDR3 protein: CASSPDREETQYF

V gene: TRBV4-1
J gene: TRBJ1-5
CDR3 protein: CASSQERGRPQHF